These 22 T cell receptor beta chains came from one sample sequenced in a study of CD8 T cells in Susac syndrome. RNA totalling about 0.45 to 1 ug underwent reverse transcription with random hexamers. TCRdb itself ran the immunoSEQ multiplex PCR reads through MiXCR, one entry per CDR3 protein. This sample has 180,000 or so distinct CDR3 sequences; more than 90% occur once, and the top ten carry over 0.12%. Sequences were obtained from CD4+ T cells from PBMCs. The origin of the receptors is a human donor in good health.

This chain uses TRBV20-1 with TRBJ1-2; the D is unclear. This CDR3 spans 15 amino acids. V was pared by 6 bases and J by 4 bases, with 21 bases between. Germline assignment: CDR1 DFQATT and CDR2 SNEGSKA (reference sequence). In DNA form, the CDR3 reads TGCAGTGCCCCCTTATTAGGGTTGCGGAGCTATGGCTACACCTTC. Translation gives CSAPLLGLRSYGYTF.

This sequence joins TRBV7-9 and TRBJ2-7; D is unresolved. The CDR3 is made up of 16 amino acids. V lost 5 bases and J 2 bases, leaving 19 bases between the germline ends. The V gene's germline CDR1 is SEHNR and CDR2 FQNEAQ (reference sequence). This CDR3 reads CASSPRDTGRTYEQYF. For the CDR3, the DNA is TGTGCCAGCAGCCCTAGGGATACGGGTAGGACCTACGAGCAGTACTTC.

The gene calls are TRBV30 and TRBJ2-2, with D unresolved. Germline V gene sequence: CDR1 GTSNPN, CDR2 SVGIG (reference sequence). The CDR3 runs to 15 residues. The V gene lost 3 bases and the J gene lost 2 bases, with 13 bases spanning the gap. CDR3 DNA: TGTGCCTGGAGCCTAATGAAGGGTAACACCGGGGAGCTGTTTTTT. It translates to CAWSLMKGNTGELFF.

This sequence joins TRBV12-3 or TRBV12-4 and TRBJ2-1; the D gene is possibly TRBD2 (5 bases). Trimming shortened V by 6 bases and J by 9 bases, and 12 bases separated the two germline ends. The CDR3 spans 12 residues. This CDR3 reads CASSLHGGEQFF. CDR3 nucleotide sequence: TGTGCCAGCAGCCTACACGGAGGTGAGCAGTTCTTC.

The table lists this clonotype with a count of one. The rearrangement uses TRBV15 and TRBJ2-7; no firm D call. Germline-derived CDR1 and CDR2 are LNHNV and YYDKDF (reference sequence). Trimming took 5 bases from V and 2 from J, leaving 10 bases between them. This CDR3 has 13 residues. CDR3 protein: CATSVGRTYEQYF. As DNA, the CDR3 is TGTGCCACCAGCGTCGGTCGAACCTACGAGCAGTACTTC.

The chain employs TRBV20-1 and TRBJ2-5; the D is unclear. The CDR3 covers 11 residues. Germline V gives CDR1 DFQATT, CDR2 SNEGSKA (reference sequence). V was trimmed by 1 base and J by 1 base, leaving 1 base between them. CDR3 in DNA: TGCAGTGCTAGAGCCCAAGAGACCCAGTACTTC. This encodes CSARAQETQYF.

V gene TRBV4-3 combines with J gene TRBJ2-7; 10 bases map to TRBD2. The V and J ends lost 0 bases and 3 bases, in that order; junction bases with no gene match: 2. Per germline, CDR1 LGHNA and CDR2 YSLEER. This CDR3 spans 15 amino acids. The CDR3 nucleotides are TGCGCCAGCAGCCAAGAAGGGACTAGCGTCTACGAGCAGTACTTC. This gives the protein CASSQEGTSVYEQYF.

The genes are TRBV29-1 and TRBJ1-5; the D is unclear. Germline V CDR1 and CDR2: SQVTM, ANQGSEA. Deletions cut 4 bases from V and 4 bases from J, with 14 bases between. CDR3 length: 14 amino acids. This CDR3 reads CSVAGVGPNQPQHF. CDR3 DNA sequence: TGCAGCGTTGCAGGAGTTGGTCCTAATCAGCCCCAGCATTTT.

The CDR3 reads CSVEDPRGQGSFF. As DNA, the CDR3 is TGCAGCGTTGAAGATCCCCGCGGCCAGGGTTCTTTCTTT. This chain joins TRBV29-1 and TRBJ1-1, with a tentative D call TRBD1 (5 bases). Trimming removed 0 bases from V and 12 bases from J, with 17 bases in between. Germline loops: CDR1 SQVTM, CDR2 ANQGSEA. This CDR3 has 13 amino acids.

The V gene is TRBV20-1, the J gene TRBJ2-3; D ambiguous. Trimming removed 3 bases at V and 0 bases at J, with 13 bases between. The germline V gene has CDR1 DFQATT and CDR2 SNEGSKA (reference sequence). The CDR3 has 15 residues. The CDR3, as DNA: TGCAGTGCTAGCGACCTTTCCTCTAGCACAGATACGCAGTATTTT. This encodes CSASDLSSSTDTQYF.

As DNA, the CDR3 is TGCAGTGCTAGGGGCGGGGCCCAGCCAGCTTTCTTT. It translates to CSARGGAQPAFF. The chain has TRBV20-1 and TRBJ1-1; D possibly corresponds to TRBD1 (5 bases). V lost 3 bases, J lost 10 bases, and 15 bases lay in between. Germline lookup yields CDR1 DFQATT and CDR2 SNEGSKA (reference sequence). This CDR3 has 12 amino acids.

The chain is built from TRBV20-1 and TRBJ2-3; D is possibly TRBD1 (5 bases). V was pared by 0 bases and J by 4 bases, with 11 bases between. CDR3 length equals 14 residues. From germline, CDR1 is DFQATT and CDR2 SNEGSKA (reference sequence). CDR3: CSARDGQGADTQYF. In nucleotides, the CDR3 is TGCAGTGCTAGAGACGGACAAGGGGCAGATACGCAGTATTTT.

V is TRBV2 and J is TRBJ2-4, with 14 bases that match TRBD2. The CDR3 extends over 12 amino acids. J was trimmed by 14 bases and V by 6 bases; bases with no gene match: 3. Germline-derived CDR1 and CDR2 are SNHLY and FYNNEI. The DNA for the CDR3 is TGTGCCAGCAGAGGGACTAGCGGGGGAAAGTACTTC. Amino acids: CASRGTSGGKYF.

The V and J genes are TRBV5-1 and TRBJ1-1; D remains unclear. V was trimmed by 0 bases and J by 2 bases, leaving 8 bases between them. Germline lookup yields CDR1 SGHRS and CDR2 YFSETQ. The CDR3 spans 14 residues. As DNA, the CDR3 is TGCGCCAGCAGCTTGGCGGCGGATAACACTGAAGCTTTCTTT. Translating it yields CASSLAADNTEAFF. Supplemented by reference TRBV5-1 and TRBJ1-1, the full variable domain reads KAGVTQTPRYLIKTRGQQVTLSCSPISGHRSVSWYQQTPGQGLQFLFEYFSETQRNKGNFPGRFSGRQFSNSRSEMNVSTLELGDSALYLCASSLAADNTEAFFGQGTRLTVV.

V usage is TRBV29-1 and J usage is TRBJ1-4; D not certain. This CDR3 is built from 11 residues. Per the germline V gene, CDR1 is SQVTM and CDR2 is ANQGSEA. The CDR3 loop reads CGGRKNEKLFF. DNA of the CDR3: TGCGGCGGACGGAAGAATGAAAAACTGTTTTTT.

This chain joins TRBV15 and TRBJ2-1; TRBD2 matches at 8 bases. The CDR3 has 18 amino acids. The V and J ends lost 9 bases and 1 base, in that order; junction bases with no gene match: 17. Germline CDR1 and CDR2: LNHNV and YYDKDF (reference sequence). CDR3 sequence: CATAPAGGLLRSYNEQFF. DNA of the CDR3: TGTGCCACTGCTCCGGCGGGGGGCTTACTCCGATCCTACAATGAGCAGTTCTTC.

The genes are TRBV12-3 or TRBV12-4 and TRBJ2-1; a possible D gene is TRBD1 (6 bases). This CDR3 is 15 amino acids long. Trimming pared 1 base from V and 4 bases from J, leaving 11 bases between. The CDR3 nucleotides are TGTGCCAGCAGTTTAGTGACAGGAGATTACAATGAGCAGTTCTTC. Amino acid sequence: CASSLVTGDYNEQFF.

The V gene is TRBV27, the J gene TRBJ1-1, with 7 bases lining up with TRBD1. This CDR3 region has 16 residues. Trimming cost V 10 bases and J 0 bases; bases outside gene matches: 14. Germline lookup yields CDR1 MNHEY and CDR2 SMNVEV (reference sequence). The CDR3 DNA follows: TGTGCCACCGCAAGTCCCACAGGGGAGGTGAACACTGAAGCTTTCTTT. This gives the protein CATASPTGEVNTEAFF.

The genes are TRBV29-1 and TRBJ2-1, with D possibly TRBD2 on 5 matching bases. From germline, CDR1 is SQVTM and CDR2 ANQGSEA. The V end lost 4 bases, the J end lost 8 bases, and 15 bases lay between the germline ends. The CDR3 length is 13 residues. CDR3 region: CSVVPGTPHEQFF. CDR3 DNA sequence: TGCAGCGTTGTCCCGGGAACTCCACATGAGCAGTTCTTC.

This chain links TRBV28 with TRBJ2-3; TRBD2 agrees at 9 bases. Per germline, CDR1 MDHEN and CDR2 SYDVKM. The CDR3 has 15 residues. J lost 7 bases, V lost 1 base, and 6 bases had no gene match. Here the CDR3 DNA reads TGTGCCAGCAGTTTATTGGCGGGGGGGGCGAATACGCAGTATTTT. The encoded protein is CASSLLAGGANTQYF.

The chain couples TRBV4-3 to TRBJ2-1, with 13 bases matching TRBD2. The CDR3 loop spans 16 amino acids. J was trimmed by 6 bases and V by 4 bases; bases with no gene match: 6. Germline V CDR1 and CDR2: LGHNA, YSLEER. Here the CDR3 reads CASSLTSGGASNEQFF. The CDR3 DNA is TGCGCCAGCAGCCTAACTAGCGGGGGGGCCTCCAATGAGCAGTTCTTC.

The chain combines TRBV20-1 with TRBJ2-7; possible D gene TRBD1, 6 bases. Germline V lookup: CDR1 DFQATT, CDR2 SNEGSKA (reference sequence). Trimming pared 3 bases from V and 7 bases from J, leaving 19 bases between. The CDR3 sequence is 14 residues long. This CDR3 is CSASPGDSIGEQYF. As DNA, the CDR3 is TGCAGTGCTAGCCCAGGGGATTCGATTGGGGAGCAGTACTTC.